This entry concerns a single T cell receptor beta chain. Since a much larger clone is just one base distant, this may be a read error. The same CDR3 can be traced to other DNA sequences in this sample. Looked up from germline, CDR1 is SQVTM and CDR2 is ANQGSEA. This CDR3 has 14 residues. Germline trimming cut 7 bases from V and 0 bases from J; bases unmatched to any gene: 5. This sample stems from a study of shared clonotypes between healthy human individuals. The test was conducted at deep level. When replicate PCRs were run on unsorted PBMC, they used approximately 300 ng DNA, approximately 28,000 T cell genomes. Measured with immunoSEQ multiplex PCR; TCRdb has only the in-frame clones, and not every one. The sample lists approximately 440,000 clones; approximately 71% were seen once.

The specimen sequenced was PBMCs. The chain recombines TRBV29-1 with TRBJ1-1, with 10 bases that match TRBD1. This sequence originates from a woman between 35 and 50 years old in good health. Some clones in this sample may be carry-over from other donors' samples. CDR3 DNA sequence: TGCAGCGCGGACAGGGGGATCATGAACACTGAAGCTTTCTTT. This encodes CSADRGIMNTEAFF.